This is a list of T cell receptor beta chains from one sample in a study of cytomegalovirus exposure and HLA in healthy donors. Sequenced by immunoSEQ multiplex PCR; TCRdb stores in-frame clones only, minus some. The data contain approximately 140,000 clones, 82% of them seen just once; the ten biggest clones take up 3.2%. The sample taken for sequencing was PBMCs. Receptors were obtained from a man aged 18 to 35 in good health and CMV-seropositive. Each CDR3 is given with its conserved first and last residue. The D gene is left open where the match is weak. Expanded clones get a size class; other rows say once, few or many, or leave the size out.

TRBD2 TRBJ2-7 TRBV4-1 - TGCGCCAGCAGCCAAGCCGGACTAGGAGACTACGAGCAGTACTTC CASSQAGLGDYEQYF
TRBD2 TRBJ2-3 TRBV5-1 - TGCGCCAGCAGCTTGGGGGCTAGCGGCAACACAGATACGCAGTATTTT CASSLGASGNTDTQYF
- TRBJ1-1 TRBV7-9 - TGTGCCAGCAGCTCCCGGGACACTGAAGCTTTCTTT CASSSRDTEAFF
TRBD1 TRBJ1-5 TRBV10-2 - TGCGCCAGCAGACAGGGGGCCGATAGCAATCAGCCCCAGCATTTT CASRQGADSNQPQHF
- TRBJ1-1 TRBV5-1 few TGCGCCAGCAGCCCGGGACTCACTGAAGCTTTCTTT CASSPGLTEAFF
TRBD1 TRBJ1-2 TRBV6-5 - TGTGCCAGCAGTTCCCAGGGGGCCGGCTATGGCTACACCTTC CASSSQGAGYGYTF
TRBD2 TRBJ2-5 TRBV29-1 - TGCAGCGTTGACGGGAGGGAGACCCAGTACTTC CSVDGRETQYF
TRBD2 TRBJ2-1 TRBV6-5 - TGTGCCAGCAGTTCCCCTAGCGGGAGGGCCTACAATGAGCAGTTCTTC CASSSPSGRAYNEQFF
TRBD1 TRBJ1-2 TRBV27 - TGTGCCAGCAGTCCCGACAGGGTATCTTGGAATGGCTACACCTTC CASSPDRVSWNGYTF
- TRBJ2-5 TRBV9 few TGTGCCAGCAGCGTGGTAGCGTCTGGGGGGGAGACCCAGTACTTC CASSVVASGGETQYF
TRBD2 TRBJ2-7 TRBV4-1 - TGCGCCAGCAGCCAAGAGGGCGGGAGGGTTGAGCAGTACTTC CASSQEGGRVEQYF
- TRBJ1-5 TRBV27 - TGTGCCAGCAGTTCCCTCCTCCAGGGAGGCCAGCCCCAGCATTTT CASSSLLQGGQPQHF
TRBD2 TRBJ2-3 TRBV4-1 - TGCGCCAGCAGCCAAGACCCGAGCGGGAGAACAGATACGCAGTATTTT CASSQDPSGRTDTQYF
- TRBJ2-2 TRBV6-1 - TGTGCCAGCAGTGGAGAGGGCAGGGGGGCCGGGGAGCTGTTTTTT CASSGEGRGAGELFF
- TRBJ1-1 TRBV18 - TGTGCCAGCTCACTATTGGACAGAGTGAACACTGAAGCTTTCTTT CASSLLDRVNTEAFF
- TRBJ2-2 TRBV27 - TGTGCCAGCTTTCCCGGACACCACACCGGGGAGCTGTTTTTT CASFPGHHTGELFF
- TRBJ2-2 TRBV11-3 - TGTGCCAGCAGTTCAGGGAGGTCCGGGGAGCTGTTTTTT CASSSGRSGELFF
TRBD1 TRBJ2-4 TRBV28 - TGTGCCAGCAGTTCTCCCGAGACAGGGGCCAAAAACATTCAGTACTTC CASSSPETGAKNIQYF
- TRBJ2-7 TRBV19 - TGTGCCAGTCGGTCTCATTCCTCCTACGAGCAGTACTTC CASRSHSSYEQYF
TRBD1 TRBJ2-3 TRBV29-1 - TGCAGCGTTAGACAGGGGGATATAGATACGCAGTATTTT CSVRQGDIDTQYF
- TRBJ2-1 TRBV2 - TGTGCCAGCAGTGACCCGGGGGATGAGCAGTTCTTC CASSDPGDEQFF
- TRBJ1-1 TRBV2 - TGTGCCAGCAGCTGGGCAGGGGAAGGAACTGAAGCTTTCTTT CASSWAGEGTEAFF
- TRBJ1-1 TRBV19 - TGTGCCAGTAAACAGGGCAGCACTGAAGCTTTCTTT CASKQGSTEAFF
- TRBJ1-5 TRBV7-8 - TGTGCCAGCAGCTTAGCCGGGCAGCCCCAGCATTTT CASSLAGQPQHF
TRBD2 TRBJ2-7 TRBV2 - TGTGCCAGCAGTGAGGGGGAGGGTATCCACGAGCAGTACTTC CASSEGEGIHEQYF
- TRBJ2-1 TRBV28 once TGTGCCAGCCTGAGGGGGGGTGGGCACAATGAGCAGTTCTTC CASLRGGGHNEQFF
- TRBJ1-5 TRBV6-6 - TGTGCCAGCAGTTACTATGGGCAGGATCAGCCCCAGCATTTT CASSYYGQDQPQHF
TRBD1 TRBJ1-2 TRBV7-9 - TGTGCCAGCAGCTCAACCTTAACCCGACAGGGGGCTAACTACTATGGCTACACCTTC CASSSTLTRQGANYYGYTF
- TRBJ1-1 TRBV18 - TGTGCCAGCTCACCCCCGGACAGTGTTAAAACTGAAGCTTTCTTT CASSPPDSVKTEAFF
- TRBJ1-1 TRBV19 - TGTGCCAGTAGTATACCTAGCGGAGTGAACACTGAAGCTTTCTTT CASSIPSGVNTEAFF
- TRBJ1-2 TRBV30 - TGTGCCTGGACCCTACGGGGGGGCTATGGCTACACCTTC CAWTLRGGYGYTF
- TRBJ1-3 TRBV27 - TGTGCCAGCAGTCCACTTACAGGGCCGAGTGGGAACACCATATATTTT CASSPLTGPSGNTIYF
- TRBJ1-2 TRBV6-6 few TGTGCCAGCAGCCCTCCGGGGGACTATGGCTACACCTTC CASSPPGDYGYTF
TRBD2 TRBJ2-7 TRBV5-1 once TGCGCCAGCAGGATCGGGACTAGCGGGACCTACGAGCAGTACTTC CASRIGTSGTYEQYF
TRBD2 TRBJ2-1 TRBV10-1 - TGCGCCAGCAGTGACGCTACTAGCGGGAGCTACAATGAGCAGTTCTTC CASSDATSGSYNEQFF
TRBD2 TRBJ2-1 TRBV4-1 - TGCGCCAGCAGCCGACTGACACTAGCGGAGTACAATGAGCAGTTCTTC CASSRLTLAEYNEQFF
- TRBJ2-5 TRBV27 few TGTGCCAGCAGTTTAAGGGGCTTAGAAGAGACCCAGTACTTC CASSLRGLEETQYF
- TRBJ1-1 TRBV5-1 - TGCGCCAGCAGTTCGGTAAGCGTACCGAACACTGAAGCTTTCTTT CASSSVSVPNTEAFF
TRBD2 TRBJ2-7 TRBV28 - TGTGCCAGCAGTTATGACGGGAGGAAGAAGGAGCAGTACTTC CASSYDGRKKEQYF
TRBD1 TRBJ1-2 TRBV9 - TGTGCCAGCAGCGCGCAGACAGGGGAATATGGCTACACCTTC CASSAQTGEYGYTF